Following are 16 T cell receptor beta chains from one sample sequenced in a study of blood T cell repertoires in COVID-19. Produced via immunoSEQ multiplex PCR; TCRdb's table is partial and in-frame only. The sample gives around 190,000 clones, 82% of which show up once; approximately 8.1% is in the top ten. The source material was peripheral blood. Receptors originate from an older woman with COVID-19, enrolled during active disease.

CDR3 in DNA: TGTGCCAGTAGTAGGATGACAGGGGGCAAAAACATTCAGTACTTC. Amino acids: CASSRMTGGKNIQYF. This chain links TRBV19 with TRBJ2-4, with 9 bases that match TRBD1. This CDR3 spans 15 amino acids. The V segment lost 4 bases and the J segment 3 bases; nucleotides outside the gene matches: 4. Germline V CDR1 and CDR2: LNHDA, SQIVND (reference sequence).

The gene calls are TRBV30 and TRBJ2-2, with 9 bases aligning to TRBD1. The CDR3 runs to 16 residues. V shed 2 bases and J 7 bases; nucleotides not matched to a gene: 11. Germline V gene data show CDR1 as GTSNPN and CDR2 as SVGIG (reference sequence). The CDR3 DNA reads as TGTGCCTGGAGTATAACCCGGACAGGGGCCGGCGGGGAGCTGTTTTTT. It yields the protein CAWSITRTGAGGELFF.

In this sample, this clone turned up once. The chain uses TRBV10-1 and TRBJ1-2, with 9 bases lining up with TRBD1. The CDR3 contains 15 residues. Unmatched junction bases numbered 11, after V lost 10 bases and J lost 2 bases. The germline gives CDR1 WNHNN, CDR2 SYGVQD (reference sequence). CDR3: CAKPGQGNWNYGYTF. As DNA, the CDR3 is TGCGCCAAACCGGGACAGGGAAATTGGAACTATGGCTACACCTTC.

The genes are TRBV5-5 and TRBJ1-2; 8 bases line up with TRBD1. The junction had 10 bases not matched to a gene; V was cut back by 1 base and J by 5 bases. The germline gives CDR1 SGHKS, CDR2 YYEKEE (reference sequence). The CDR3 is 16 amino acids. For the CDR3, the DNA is TGTGCCAGCAGCTTGCTACAGGGGGTGGGATCTTATGGCTACACCTTC. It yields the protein CASSLLQGVGSYGYTF. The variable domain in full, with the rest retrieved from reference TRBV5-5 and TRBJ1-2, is DAGVTQSPTHLIKTRGQQVTLRCSPISGHKSVSWYQQVLGQGPQFIFQYYEKEERGRGNFPDRFSARQFPNYSSELNVNALLLGDSALYLCASSLLQGVGSYGYTFGSGTRLTVV.

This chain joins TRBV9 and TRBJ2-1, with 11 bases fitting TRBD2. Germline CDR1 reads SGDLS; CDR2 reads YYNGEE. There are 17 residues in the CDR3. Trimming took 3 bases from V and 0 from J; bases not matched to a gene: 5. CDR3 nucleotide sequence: TGTGCCAGCAGCGGAGCGACTAGCGGGGACTCCTACAATGAGCAGTTCTTC. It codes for CASSGATSGDSYNEQFF.

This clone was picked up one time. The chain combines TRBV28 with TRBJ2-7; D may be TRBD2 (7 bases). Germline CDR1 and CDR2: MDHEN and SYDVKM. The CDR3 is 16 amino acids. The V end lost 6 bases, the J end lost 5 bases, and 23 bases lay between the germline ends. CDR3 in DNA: TGTGCCAGCAGCGTGGGGGGGGCCTCTGAGGTCCACGAGCAGTACTTC. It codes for CASSVGGASEVHEQYF.

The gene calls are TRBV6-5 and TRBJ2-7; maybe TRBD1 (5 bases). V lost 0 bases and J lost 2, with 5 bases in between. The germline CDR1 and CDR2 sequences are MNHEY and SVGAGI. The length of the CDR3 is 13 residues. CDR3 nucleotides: TGTGCCAGCAGTTACTCAGGGGCCTACGAGCAGTACTTC. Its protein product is CASSYSGAYEQYF.

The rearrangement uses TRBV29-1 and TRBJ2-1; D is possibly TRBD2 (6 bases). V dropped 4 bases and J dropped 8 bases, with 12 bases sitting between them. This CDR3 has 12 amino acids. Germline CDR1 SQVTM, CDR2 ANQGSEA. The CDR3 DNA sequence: TGCAGCGTTGTGCCAGGGAGGCATGAGCAGTTCTTC. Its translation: CSVVPGRHEQFF.

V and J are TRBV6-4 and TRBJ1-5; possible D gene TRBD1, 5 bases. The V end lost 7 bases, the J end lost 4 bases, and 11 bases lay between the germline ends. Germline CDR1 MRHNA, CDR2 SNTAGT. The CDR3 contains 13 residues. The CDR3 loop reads CASMVGENQPQHF. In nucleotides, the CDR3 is TGTGCCAGCATGGTAGGGGAAAATCAGCCCCAGCATTTT.

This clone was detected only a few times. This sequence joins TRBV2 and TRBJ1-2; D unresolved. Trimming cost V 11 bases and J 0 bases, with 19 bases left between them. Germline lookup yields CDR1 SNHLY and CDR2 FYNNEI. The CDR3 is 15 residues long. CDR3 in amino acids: CAVSDAFGANYGYTF. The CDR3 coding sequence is TGTGCCGTCTCCGACGCCTTCGGAGCTAACTATGGCTACACCTTC. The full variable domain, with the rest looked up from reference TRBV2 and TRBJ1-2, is EPEVTQTPSHQVTQMGQEVILRCVPISNHLYFYWYRQILGQKVEFLVSFYNNEISEKSEIFDDQFSVERPDGSNFTLKIRSTKLEDSAMYFCAVSDAFGANYGYTFGSGTRLTVV.

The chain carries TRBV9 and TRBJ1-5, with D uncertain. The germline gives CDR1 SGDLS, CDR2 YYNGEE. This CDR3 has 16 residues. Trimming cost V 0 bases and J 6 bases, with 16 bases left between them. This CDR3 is CASSVGPDPTGQPQHF. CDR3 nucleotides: TGTGCCAGCAGCGTAGGACCAGACCCTACGGGTCAGCCCCAGCATTTT. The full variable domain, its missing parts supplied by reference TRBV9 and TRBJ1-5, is DSGVTQTPKHLITATGQRVTLRCSPRSGDLSVYWYQQSLDQGLQFLIQYYNGEERAKGNILERFSAQQFPDLHSELNLSSLELGDSALYFCASSVGPDPTGQPQHFGDGTRLSIL.

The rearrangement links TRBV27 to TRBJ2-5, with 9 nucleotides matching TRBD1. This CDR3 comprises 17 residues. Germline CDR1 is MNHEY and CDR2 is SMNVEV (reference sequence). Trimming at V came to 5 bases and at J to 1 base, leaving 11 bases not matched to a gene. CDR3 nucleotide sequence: TGTGCCAGCAGTCGCCGCACAGGGGGCCTACTCCAAGAGACCCAGTACTTC. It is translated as CASSRRTGGLLQETQYF.

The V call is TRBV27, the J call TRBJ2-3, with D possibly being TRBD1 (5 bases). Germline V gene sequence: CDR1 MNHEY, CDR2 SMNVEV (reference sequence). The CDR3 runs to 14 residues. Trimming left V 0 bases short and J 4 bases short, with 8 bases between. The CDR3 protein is CASSLSPGPDTQYF. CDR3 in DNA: TGTGCCAGCAGTTTATCCCCAGGGCCAGATACGCAGTATTTT.

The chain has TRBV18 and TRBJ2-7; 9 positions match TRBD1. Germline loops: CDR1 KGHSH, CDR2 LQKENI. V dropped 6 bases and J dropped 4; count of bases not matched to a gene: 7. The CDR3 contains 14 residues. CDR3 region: CASSSGTGQYEQYV. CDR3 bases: TGTGCCAGCTCTTCCGGGACAGGGCAATACGAGCAGTACGTC.

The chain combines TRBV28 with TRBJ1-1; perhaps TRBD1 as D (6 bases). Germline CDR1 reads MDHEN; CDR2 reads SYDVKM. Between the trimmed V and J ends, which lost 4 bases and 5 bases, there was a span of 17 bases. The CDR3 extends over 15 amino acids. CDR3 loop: CASSSLRGARTEAFF. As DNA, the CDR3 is TGTGCCAGCAGTTCCTTACGGGGGGCTAGAACTGAAGCTTTCTTT.

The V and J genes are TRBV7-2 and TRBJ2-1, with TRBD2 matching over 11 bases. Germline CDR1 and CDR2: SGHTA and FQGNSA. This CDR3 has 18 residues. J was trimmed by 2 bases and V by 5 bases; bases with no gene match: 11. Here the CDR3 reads CASSQPPTSGVTYNEQFF. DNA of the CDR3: TGTGCCAGCAGCCAACCCCCGACTAGCGGGGTAACCTACAATGAGCAGTTCTTC.